One sample yielded the 27 T cell receptor beta chains listed below, sequenced in a study of blood T cell repertoires in COVID-19. Assay: immunoSEQ multiplex PCR; the TCRdb copy retains only in-frame clones and omits some. This sample carries 20,000 to 30,000 clones, just over 85% of them seen once, and the ten largest clones take about a sixth. The source material was peripheral blood. The receptors here all came from a man aged 65 to 85 with acute or convalescent COVID-19.

The V and J genes are TRBV10-3 and TRBJ2-3; 7 nucleotides align to TRBD2. The CDR3 loop spans 13 amino acids. Germline-derived CDR1 and CDR2 are ENHRY and SYGVKD. With V trimmed by 8 bases and J by 2 bases, 4 bases remained unmatched. CDR3 protein: CAIASGNTDTQYF. The CDR3 nucleotides are TGTGCCATCGCTAGCGGAAACACAGATACGCAGTATTTT.

Worth noting for this clone: The junction differs from germline at one of its ends, possibly a read error. The chain has TRBV7-2 and TRBJ2-5, with D possibly TRBD1 on 6 matching bases. CDR1 and CDR2 (germline): SGHTA, FQGNSA. The CDR3 length is 13 residues. The CDR3 DNA reads TGTGCCAGCGGAAGACAGGTTCAAGAGACCCGGTACTTC. Its protein is CASGRQVQETRYF.

The genes are TRBV2 and TRBJ2-3, with D uncertain. Germline loops: CDR1 SNHLY, CDR2 FYNNEI. The CDR3 loop spans 14 amino acids. V shed 2 bases and J shed 0 bases, with 6 bases lying between them. In nucleotides, the CDR3 is TGTGCCAGCAGTGAAATACAGAGCACAGATACGCAGTATTTT. Protein: CASSEIQSTDTQYF.

Comments on this clone: One junction end disagrees with the germline gene, perhaps due to a read error. The chain employs TRBV2 and TRBJ2-7; 9 bases are shared with TRBD2. This CDR3 contains 14 residues. Germline CDR1 SNHLY, CDR2 FYNNEI. CDR3 residues: CASGAGGPSDEQYF. CDR3 nucleotides: TGTGCCAGCGGGGCGGGAGGGCCCTCCGACGAGCAGTACTTC.

This chain links TRBV15 with TRBJ2-5; no clear D. This CDR3 region has 12 residues. The ends were cut back, 3 bases at V and 3 bases at J, with 5 bases in the middle. Per germline, CDR1 LNHNV and CDR2 YYDKDF (reference sequence). The CDR3 nucleotides are TGTGCCACCAGCAGTCCCAAAGAGACCCAGTACTTC. Amino acid sequence: CATSSPKETQYF.

The rearrangement uses TRBV27 and TRBJ2-5; 8 bases agree with TRBD2. J was trimmed by 4 bases and V by 2 bases; bases with no gene match: 12. Germline CDR1 reads MNHEY; CDR2 reads SMNVEV (reference sequence). The CDR3 runs 17 residues. Written as DNA, the CDR3 is TGTGCCAGCAGTTTACTAGGAGCGGGAGTACGAAGAGAGACCCAGTACTTC. It encodes CASSLLGAGVRRETQYF.

J is TRBJ1-3 and V is TRBV18; D is uncertain. V lost 0 bases, J lost 2 bases, and 8 bases lay in between. This CDR3 comprises 15 residues. Per the germline V gene, CDR1 is KGHSH and CDR2 is LQKENI. The DNA for the CDR3 is TGTGCCAGCTCACCACCCCCCAGGACTGGAAACACCATATATTTT. Its translation: CASSPPPRTGNTIYF.

The genes are TRBV27 and TRBJ1-1, with D perhaps matching TRBD1 (6 bases). In germline, CDR1 is MNHEY, CDR2 SMNVEV (reference sequence). CDR3 length equals 12 residues. Trimming pared 4 bases from V and 7 bases from J, leaving 10 bases between. The CDR3 DNA is TGTGCCAGCAGTTCAGGGGCCTTTGAAGCTTTCTTT. Its protein product is CASSSGAFEAFF.

V and J are TRBV7-9 and TRBJ1-5, with 7 nucleotides matching TRBD1. The V gene's germline CDR1 is SEHNR and CDR2 FQNEAQ (reference sequence). Unmatched junction bases numbered 13, after V lost 5 bases and J lost 6 bases. This CDR3 region has 16 residues. Written as DNA, the CDR3 is TGTGCCAGCAGCCGGGGCGATACAGGGGAATTTCAGCCCCAGCATTTT. This translates into CASSRGDTGEFQPQHF.

V usage is TRBV5-6 and J usage is TRBJ2-2; TRBD1 matches 7 bases. This CDR3 region has 13 residues. The ends lost 7 bases at V and 4 bases at J; junction bases unmatched: 4. CDR1 and CDR2 (germline): SGHDT, YYEEEE. In DNA, the CDR3 is TGTGCCAGCGAAGAGGGGGCCACCGGGGAGCTGTTTTTT. Translated: CASEEGATGELFF.

Concerning this clone itself: Other DNA sequences in the same sample also yield this CDR3. This chain joins TRBV11-3 and TRBJ2-1; TRBD1 agrees at 12 bases. This CDR3 region has 16 residues. V shed 1 base, J shed 9 bases, and the junction held 7 bases outside the gene matches. Germline values: CDR1 SGHNT, CDR2 YENEEA. CDR3 region: CASSLGTGTGGGEQFF. CDR3 bases: TGTGCCAGCAGCTTAGGGACCGGGACAGGGGGCGGTGAGCAGTTCTTC.

The rearrangement links TRBV11-3 to TRBJ2-3; 9 bases match TRBD2. This CDR3 spans 14 amino acids. With 5 bases clipped from V and 5 bases from J, the junction kept 5 bases outside the gene matches. Looked up from germline, CDR1 is SGHNT and CDR2 is YENEEA. This CDR3 is CASSRGRAEDTQYF. Written as DNA, the CDR3 is TGTGCCAGCAGCCGCGGGAGGGCGGAAGATACGCAGTATTTT.

The rearrangement uses TRBV18 and TRBJ2-1, with D hard to call. The CDR3 extends over 12 amino acids. Trimming stripped 5 bases from V and 3 bases from J, with 5 bases between. Germline V CDR1 and CDR2: KGHSH, LQKENI. The CDR3 DNA reads as TGTGCCAGCTCATCTCGCTACAATGAGCAGTTCTTC. Residues: CASSSRYNEQFF. The variable domain in full, completed from reference TRBV18 and TRBJ2-1, reads NAGVMQNPRHLVRRRGQEARLRCSPMKGHSHVYWYRQLPEEGLKFMVYLQKENIIDESGMPKERFSAEFPKEGPSILRIQQVVRGDSAAYFCASSSRYNEQFFGPGTRLTVL.

The gene calls are TRBV5-1 and TRBJ2-3; D not certain. The CDR3 has 13 amino acids. The germline V gene has CDR1 SGHRS and CDR2 YFSETQ. Deletions cut 0 bases from V and 6 bases from J, with 8 bases between. The CDR3 nucleotides are TGCGCCAGCAGCTTGGGGGCATCGGATACGCAGTATTTT. Its translation is CASSLGASDTQYF.

This rearrangement joins TRBV29-1 to TRBJ1-3, with 7 nucleotides matching TRBD1. V shed 5 bases and J 2 bases; nucleotides not matched to a gene: 9. The CDR3 runs to 15 residues. The germline V gene has CDR1 SQVTM and CDR2 ANQGSEA. Here the CDR3 reads CSVIPQGGPGNTIYF. The CDR3, as DNA: TGCAGCGTTATCCCTCAAGGGGGCCCTGGAAACACCATATATTTT.

The chain carries TRBV19 and TRBJ1-2; TRBD1 aligns across 8 bases. The CDR3 is 15 residues long. V trimming: 6 bases; J trimming: 0 bases; junction bases outside the gene matches: 6. Germline CDR1 reads LNHDA; CDR2 reads SQIVND (reference sequence). For the CDR3, the DNA is TGTGCCAGTAGGAGAACAGGGGGGACTAACTATGGCTACACCTTC. Amino acids: CASRRTGGTNYGYTF.

The chain combines TRBV19 with TRBJ1-6, with a weak D call TRBD1 (6 bases). The ends were cut back, 10 bases at V and 7 bases at J, with 26 bases in the middle. This CDR3 is built from 17 residues. Per the germline V gene, CDR1 is LNHDA and CDR2 is SQIVND (reference sequence). Here the CDR3 DNA reads TGTGCCAACGCCCCCACTGACAGGCCCCCGGCCAATTCACCCCTCCACTTT. Translation gives CANAPTDRPPANSPLHF.

This chain joins TRBV7-2 and TRBJ1-1; D is unclear. Germline assignment: CDR1 SGHTA and CDR2 FQGNSA. The CDR3 is 14 amino acids. V was trimmed by 8 bases and J by 1 base, leaving 14 bases between them. CDR3 in amino acids: CASSREGANTEAFF. DNA of the CDR3: TGTGCCAGCTCCCGAGAGGGAGCGAACACTGAAGCTTTCTTT. Looking up the rest from reference TRBV7-2 and TRBJ1-1 gives the full variable domain: GAGVSQSPSNKVTEKGKDVELRCDPISGHTALYWYRQSLGQGLEFLIYFQGNSAPDKSGLPSDRFSAERTGGSVSTLTIQRTQQEDSAVYLCASSREGANTEAFFGQGTRLTVV.

This rearrangement joins TRBV24-1 to TRBJ2-2, with 9 bases matching TRBD1. CDR3 length: 17 residues. Germline trimming cut 5 bases from V and 1 base from J; bases unmatched to any gene: 7. Germline V CDR1 and CDR2: KGHDR, SFDVKD. CDR3 loop: CATSVRRDRENTGELFF. The CDR3 nucleotides are TGTGCCACCAGTGTTCGCCGGGACAGGGAGAACACCGGGGAGCTGTTTTTT.

This chain uses TRBV5-1 with TRBJ2-1, with 8 positions matching TRBD1. CDR3 size: 15 residues. Germline CDR1 is SGHRS and CDR2 is YFSETQ. V shed 4 bases, J shed 2 bases, and the junction held 5 bases outside the gene matches. DNA for the CDR3: TGCGCCAGCAGCCAGGACAGGGCAGCCTACAATGAGCAGTTCTTC. Protein product: CASSQDRAAYNEQFF.

The chain uses TRBV14 and TRBJ2-1, with D perhaps matching TRBD2 (5 bases). Trimming removed 0 bases from V and 5 bases from J, with 14 bases in between. The CDR3 totals 16 residues. In germline, CDR1 is SGHDN, CDR2 FVKESK. The DNA for the CDR3 is TGTGCCAGCAGCCAAGATCGGGGAAGTCACCACAATGAGCAGTTCTTC. Its protein is CASSQDRGSHHNEQFF.

V is TRBV4-3 and J is TRBJ2-7; weak D call: TRBD1 (6 bases). The V and J ends lost 3 bases and 5 bases respectively, with 11 bases between them. There are 13 residues in the CDR3. Germline assignment: CDR1 LGHNA and CDR2 YSLEER. The CDR3 nucleotides are TGCGCCAGCAGCCAGGCAGGGGAAGACGAGCAGTACTTC. Protein: CASSQAGEDEQYF.

This chain links TRBV19 with TRBJ1-5, with D possibly matching TRBD1 (5 bases). Germline V lookup: CDR1 LNHDA, CDR2 SQIVND (reference sequence). CDR3 length: 18 residues. Trimming pared 2 bases from V and 3 bases from J, leaving 20 bases between. The CDR3 DNA reads as TGTGCCAGTAGTATAAACCCCGGACATTTACCAAACAATCAGCCCCAGCATTTT. This encodes CASSINPGHLPNNQPQHF.

This chain connects TRBV5-1 to TRBJ1-1, with D uncertain. Trimming cost V 0 bases and J 1 base, with 10 bases left between them. Germline V CDR1 and CDR2: SGHRS, YFSETQ. CDR3 length: 15 amino acids. CDR3 loop: CASSLDSFGNTEAFF. The DNA for the CDR3 is TGCGCCAGCAGCTTGGATAGTTTTGGGAACACTGAAGCTTTCTTT.

The chain recombines TRBV20-1 with TRBJ2-3; TRBD2 aligns across 9 bases. V lost 3 bases and J lost 3; bases outside the gene matches: 10. CDR1 and CDR2 from the germline V gene are DFQATT and SNEGSKA (reference sequence). This CDR3 comprises 16 residues. The CDR3 is CSASRGGRAGTDTQYF. In DNA, the CDR3 is TGCAGTGCTAGTCGAGGCGGGAGGGCCGGGACAGATACGCAGTATTTT.

The V and J genes are TRBV9 and TRBJ2-1; 7 bases agree with TRBD1. Germline CDR1 and CDR2: SGDLS and YYNGEE. V gave up 0 bases and J gave up 8 bases; unmatched junction bases: 5. This CDR3 has 14 residues. For the CDR3, the DNA is TGTGCCAGCAGCGTAGACCCAGGACAGGATGAGCAGTTCTTC. It yields the protein CASSVDPGQDEQFF.

V is TRBV24-1 and J is TRBJ1-5, with unresolved D. Germline V gives CDR1 KGHDR, CDR2 SFDVKD. The V and J ends lost 5 bases and 8 bases respectively, with 12 bases between them. The CDR3 has 13 amino acids. DNA for the CDR3: TGTGCCACCAGTGCAGGAGGGTGGGAGCCCCAGCATTTT. This translates into CATSAGGWEPQHF.